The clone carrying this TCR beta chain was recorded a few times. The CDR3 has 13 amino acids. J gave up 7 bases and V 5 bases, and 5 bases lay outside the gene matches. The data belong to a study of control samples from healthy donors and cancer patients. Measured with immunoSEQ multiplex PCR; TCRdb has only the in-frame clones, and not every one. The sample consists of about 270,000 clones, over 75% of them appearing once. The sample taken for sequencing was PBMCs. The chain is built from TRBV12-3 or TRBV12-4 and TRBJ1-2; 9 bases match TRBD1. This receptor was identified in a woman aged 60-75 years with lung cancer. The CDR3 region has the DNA TGTGCCAGCAGTCCTTTACAGGGGGCTGGCTACACCTTC. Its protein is CASSPLQGAGYTF.